Listed here are 23 T cell receptor beta chains from one sample, sequenced in a study of T cell clones after liver transplantation. The data were produced by immunoSEQ multiplex PCR, yet TCRdb's version contains in-frame clones alone and is incomplete. Of 51,000 or so clones in the sample, approximately 87% were seen once. The material was CD8+ T cells from blood, obtained 12 months after liver transplant. The receptors were sampled from a human patient who received a liver transplant. Some T cells may be provided by the graft donor.

The genes are TRBV19 and TRBJ2-3, with 9 bases aligning to TRBD2. The germline CDR1 and CDR2 sequences are LNHDA and SQIVND (reference sequence). The CDR3 covers 14 residues. V lost 7 bases and J lost 4; bases outside the gene matches: 6. This chain's CDR3 is CASTIAGGPDTQYF. CDR3 sequence (DNA): TGTGCCAGTACTATTGCGGGAGGGCCAGATACGCAGTATTTT.

J is TRBJ1-5 and V is TRBV27; 7 bases map to TRBD1. CDR3 length: 14 residues. The ends lost 6 bases at V and 1 base at J; junction bases unmatched: 3. Germline-derived CDR1 and CDR2 are MNHEY and SMNVEV (reference sequence). CDR3: CASSSQGSNQPQHF. In DNA form, the CDR3 reads TGTGCCAGCAGCTCACAGGGGAGCAATCAGCCCCAGCATTTT.

This clone was counted once. The rearrangement uses TRBV15 and TRBJ2-3; D call uncertain. The V end was cut by 3 bases, the J end by 6 bases, with 10 bases between. The CDR3 runs to 13 residues. CDR1 is LNHNV, CDR2 YYDKDF, per germline (reference sequence). CDR3 in DNA: TGTGCCACCAGCAGCCTAATATGGGATACGCAGTATTTT. Translation: CATSSLIWDTQYF. The full variable domain, in which reference TRBV15 and TRBJ2-3 provide the parts outside the CDR3, is DAMVIQNPRYQVTQFGKPVTLSCSQTLNHNVMYWYQQKSSQAPKLLFHYYDKDFNNEADTPDNFQSRRPNTSFCFLDIRSPGLGDTAMYLCATSSLIWDTQYFGPGTRLTVL.

This chain uses TRBV25-1 with TRBJ2-7; D gene unclear. Germline CDR1 and CDR2: MGHDK and SYGVNS. V was clipped by 0 bases and J by 0 bases, with 9 bases between them. This CDR3 has 15 amino acids. The CDR3 DNA is TGTGCCAGCAGTGAATATCCAGGAAACTCCTACGAGCAGTACTTC. Protein sequence: CASSEYPGNSYEQYF.

This clone was detected once. The V call is TRBV19, the J call TRBJ2-2, with 7 bases identical to TRBD2. V dropped 5 bases and J dropped 4; count of bases not matched to a gene: 4. From germline, CDR1 is LNHDA and CDR2 SQIVND (reference sequence). This CDR3 region has 14 residues. The CDR3 DNA reads as TGTGCCAGTAGTTGGGTAGCGGGCACCGGGGAGCTGTTTTTT. Protein product: CASSWVAGTGELFF.

This chain uses TRBV19 with TRBJ2-7, with no clear D. Trimming removed 3 bases from V and 4 bases from J, with 13 bases in between. The CDR3 is made up of 14 amino acids. Germline CDR1 and CDR2: LNHDA and SQIVND (reference sequence). CDR3 nucleotide sequence: TGTGCCAGTAGTATCTCCGGATGGGAATACGAGCAGTACTTC. Translated, it gives CASSISGWEYEQYF.

CDR3 DNA: TGCGCCAGCACCCAGGAGGGGGGCTTCTCCTACGAGCAGTACTTC. It yields the protein CASTQEGGFSYEQYF. The V gene is TRBV5-1, the J gene TRBJ2-7; D might be TRBD1 or TRBD2, each matching 6 bases. This CDR3 has 15 residues. Trimming removed 6 bases at V and 0 bases at J, with 16 bases between. Germline V gene lookup returns CDR1 SGHRS and CDR2 YFSETQ.

This clone showed up just once. An end of the junction differs from the germline gene, which may be a read error. The chain uses TRBV28 and TRBJ2-4; D possibly corresponds to TRBD2 (5 bases). The CDR3 sequence is 12 residues long. Germline CDR1 MDHEN, CDR2 SYDVKM. CDR3 bases: TGTGCCAGCAGTTTAGGAGAGGGCCTCAAGAGGTTC. Encoded protein: CASSLGEGLKRF.

J is TRBJ2-7 and V is TRBV11-2; 7 bases map to TRBD2. The CDR3 is made up of 16 amino acids. J gave up 0 bases and V 0 bases, and 5 bases lay outside the gene matches. The V gene's germline CDR1 is SGHAT and CDR2 FQNNGV. CDR3 in amino acids: CASSLDSGLRSYEQYF. DNA of the CDR3: TGTGCCAGCAGCTTAGATTCGGGACTACGCTCCTACGAGCAGTACTTC.

V is TRBV4-1 and J is TRBJ1-2; D is perhaps TRBD1 (6 bases). In germline, CDR1 is MGHRA, CDR2 YSYEKL. With 4 bases removed from V and 3 bases from J, the gap between germline ends came to 18 bases. CDR3 length: 16 amino acids. The CDR3: CASSPGVEGGYYGYTF. The CDR3 nucleotides are TGCGCCAGCAGCCCTGGGGTGGAGGGGGGCTACTATGGCTACACCTTC.

This rearrangement joins TRBV28 to TRBJ2-1, with D perhaps matching TRBD1 or TRBD2 (5 bases each). CDR3 length: 14 amino acids. The V gene lost 6 bases and the J gene lost 7 bases, with 16 bases spanning the gap. Germline V gene data show CDR1 as MDHEN and CDR2 as SYDVKM. CDR3 sequence (DNA): TGTGCCAGCAGCTGGGGACCTCGTCGGAATGAGCAGTTCTTC. Residues: CASSWGPRRNEQFF.

The chain combines TRBV14 with TRBJ1-1; no clear D. The V gene's germline CDR1 is SGHDN and CDR2 FVKESK. V lost 1 base and J lost 0, with 6 bases in between. There are 14 residues in the CDR3. CDR3 region: CASSQVNMNTEAFF. The DNA for the CDR3 is TGTGCCAGCAGCCAAGTTAACATGAACACTGAAGCTTTCTTT.

The J gene is TRBJ2-4, the V gene TRBV9; TRBD1 might be the D (5 bases). The V and J ends lost 3 bases and 5 bases respectively, with 12 bases between them. The CDR3 loop spans 14 amino acids. Germline values: CDR1 SGDLS, CDR2 YYNGEE. CDR3 region: CASSAIDSENIQYF. CDR3 sequence (DNA): TGTGCCAGCAGCGCCATAGACAGCGAAAACATTCAGTACTTC. Using reference TRBV9 and TRBJ2-4 for the parts outside the CDR3, the full variable domain is DSGVTQTPKHLITATGQRVTLRCSPRSGDLSVYWYQQSLDQGLQFLIQYYNGEERAKGNILERFSAQQFPDLHSELNLSSLELGDSALYFCASSAIDSENIQYFGAGTRLSVL.

The rearrangement joins TRBV27 to TRBJ2-5; no clear D. CDR3 size: 14 residues. The V end lost 5 bases, the J end lost 5 bases, and 15 bases lay between the germline ends. The germline gives CDR1 MNHEY, CDR2 SMNVEV (reference sequence). This chain's CDR3 is CASSRRNPRETQYF. The CDR3 nucleotides read TGTGCCAGCAGTCGCAGGAATCCCCGGGAGACCCAGTACTTC.

The chain joins TRBV28 to TRBJ2-1; D may be TRBD2 (6 bases). The V end was cut by 3 bases, the J end by 6 bases, with 15 bases between. CDR3 size: 15 residues. CDR1 and CDR2 (germline): MDHEN, SYDVKM. CDR3: CASSFRGTLVNEQFF. In DNA, the CDR3 is TGTGCCAGCAGTTTTCGGGGGACTTTGGTCAATGAGCAGTTCTTC.

The J gene is TRBJ2-1, the V gene TRBV7-8; no reliable D call. Trimming left V 6 bases short and J 1 base short, with 7 bases between. Germline V lookup: CDR1 SGHVS, CDR2 FQNEAQ. The CDR3 totals 13 residues. The CDR3 sequence is CASRAPSYNEQFF. CDR3 bases: TGTGCCAGCAGAGCGCCGTCCTACAATGAGCAGTTCTTC. Full variable domain (rest looked up from reference TRBV7-8 and TRBJ2-1): GAGVSQSPRYKVAKRGQDVALRCDPISGHVSLFWYQQALGQGPEFLTYFQNEAQLDKSGLPSDRFFAERPEGSVSTLKIQRTQQEDSAVYLCASRAPSYNEQFFGPGTRLTVL.

DNA for the CDR3: TGTGCCAGCAGCTTAGGGACGAACACCGGGGAGCTGTTTTTT. Amino acid sequence: CASSLGTNTGELFF. The chain recombines TRBV11-3 with TRBJ2-2; D not certain. The V and J ends lost 1 base and 0 bases respectively, with 3 bases between them. Looked up from germline, CDR1 is SGHNT and CDR2 is YENEEA. The CDR3 has 14 amino acids.

The J gene is TRBJ2-7, the V gene TRBV13; 11 bases line up with TRBD1. The CDR3 length is 16 residues. From germline, CDR1 is PRHDT and CDR2 FYEKMQ (reference sequence). J was trimmed by 2 bases and V by 5 bases; bases with no gene match: 8. CDR3 amino acids: CASSQTPGQGAYEQYF. The CDR3 nucleotides read TGTGCCAGCAGCCAAACCCCGGGACAGGGGGCCTACGAGCAGTACTTC.

The rearrangement uses TRBV11-2 and TRBJ2-1, with 8 bases aligning to TRBD2. V dropped 5 bases and J dropped 5; count of bases not matched to a gene: 8. In germline, CDR1 is SGHAT, CDR2 FQNNGV. The CDR3 has 15 residues. CDR3 residues: CASSTNSGGDNEQFF. CDR3 nucleotide sequence: TGTGCCAGCAGCACAAACAGCGGGGGCGACAATGAGCAGTTCTTC.

This clone was counted a single time. The chain links TRBV12-2 to TRBJ2-1; TRBD2, the table's D call, lacks a check against the DNA. TRBV12-2 represents a pseudogene. This CDR3 is 14 amino acids long. The CDR3 DNA sequence: TGTGCAAGTCGCTTAGGCCCCCCTATGAATGAGCAGTTCTTC. Translated, it gives CASRLGPPMNEQFF.

The count of this clone is one. V gene TRBV10-3 combines with J gene TRBJ1-5; no clear D. Trimming cost V 3 bases and J 8 bases, with 8 bases left between them. The CDR3 spans 12 residues. Germline values: CDR1 ENHRY, CDR2 SYGVKD. CDR3 DNA sequence: TGTGCCATCAGTGACCCGAGGGAGCCCCAGCATTTT. Protein product: CAISDPREPQHF.

The J gene is TRBJ2-3, the V gene TRBV6-1, with a possible D match to TRBD2 (5 bases). CDR1 MNHNS and CDR2 SASEGT come from the germline V gene. Trimming stripped 3 bases from V and 1 base from J, with 17 bases between. The CDR3 extends over 17 amino acids. The CDR3: CASSDAGLSMGTDTQYF. Written as DNA, the CDR3 is TGTGCCAGCAGTGATGCGGGCCTATCGATGGGCACAGATACGCAGTATTTT.

This clone was seen a few times. The V gene is TRBV6-5, the J gene TRBJ1-1, with TRBD1 matching over 7 bases. Germline V gene data show CDR1 as MNHEY and CDR2 as SVGAGI. Germline trimming cut 0 bases from V and 6 bases from J; bases unmatched to any gene: 1. The CDR3 is made up of 13 amino acids. Here the CDR3 DNA reads TGTGCCAGCAGTTACTCCACAGGGGCTGAAGCTTTCTTT. Protein product: CASSYSTGAEAFF.